The T cell receptor beta chain described here comes from a study of cytomegalovirus exposure and HLA in healthy donors. Study-level background: Early released data had about 80 million unique TCRs, all coming from HLA-typed donors. Overall study results and limits: A link between a missense DCLRE1C variant and TCR beta V- and J-gene trimming emerged from a later analysis. The classifier, whose performance was assessed in both the original and validation cohorts, reportedly diagnosed cytomegalovirus status with high specificity and sensitivity.

The PCR was carried out with 60 Vbeta primers and 13 Jbeta primers. The assay was immunoSEQ multiplex PCR, and TCRdb's table has in-frame clones only and misses some. This table has 130,000 to 150,000 clones, around four fifths appearing once. Germline loops: CDR1 SGHTS, CDR2 YDEGEE. V gave up 0 bases and J gave up 0 bases; unmatched junction bases: 9. This CDR3 has 18 residues. As concerns this clone: Its antigen is unidentified.

Sequencing input: PBMCs. This chain links TRBV5-8 with TRBJ2-7, with 10 positions matching TRBD1. The receptor comes from a boy between 2 and 10 years old in good health and CMV-seronegative. For the CDR3, the DNA is TGTGCCAGCAGCTTGGGACAGGGGGCCGAAGTAAGCTCCTACGAGCAGTACTTC. Translating gives CASSLGQGAEVSSYEQYF.